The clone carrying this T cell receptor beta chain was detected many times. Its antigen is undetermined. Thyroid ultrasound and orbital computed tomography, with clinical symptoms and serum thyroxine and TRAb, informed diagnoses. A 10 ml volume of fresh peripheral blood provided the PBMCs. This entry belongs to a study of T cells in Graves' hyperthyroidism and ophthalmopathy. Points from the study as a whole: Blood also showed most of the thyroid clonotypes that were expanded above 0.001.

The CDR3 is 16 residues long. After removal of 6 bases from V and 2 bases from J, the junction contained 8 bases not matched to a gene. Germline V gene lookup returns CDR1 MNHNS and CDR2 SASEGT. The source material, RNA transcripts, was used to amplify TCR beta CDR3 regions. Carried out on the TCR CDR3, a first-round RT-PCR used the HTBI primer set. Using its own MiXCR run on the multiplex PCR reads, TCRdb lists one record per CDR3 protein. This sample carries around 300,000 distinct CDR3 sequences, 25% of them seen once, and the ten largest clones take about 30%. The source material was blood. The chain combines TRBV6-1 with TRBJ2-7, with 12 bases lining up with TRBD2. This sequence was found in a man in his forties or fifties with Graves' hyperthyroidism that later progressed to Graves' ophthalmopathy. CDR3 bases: TGTGCCAGCAGGTCAATGGCTAGCGGGAGGGCCTACGAGCAGTACTTC. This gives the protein CASRSMASGRAYEQYF.